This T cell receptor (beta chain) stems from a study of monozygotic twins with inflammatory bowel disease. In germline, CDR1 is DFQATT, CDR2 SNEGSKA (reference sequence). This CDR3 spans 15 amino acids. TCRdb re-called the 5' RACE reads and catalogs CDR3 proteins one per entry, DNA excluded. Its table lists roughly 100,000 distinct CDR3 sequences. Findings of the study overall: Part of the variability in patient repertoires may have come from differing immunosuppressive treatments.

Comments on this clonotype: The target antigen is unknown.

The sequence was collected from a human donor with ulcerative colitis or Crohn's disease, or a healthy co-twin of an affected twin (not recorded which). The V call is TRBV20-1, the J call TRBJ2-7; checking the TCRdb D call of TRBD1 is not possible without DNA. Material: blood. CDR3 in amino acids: CSARDRQGAVHEQYF.